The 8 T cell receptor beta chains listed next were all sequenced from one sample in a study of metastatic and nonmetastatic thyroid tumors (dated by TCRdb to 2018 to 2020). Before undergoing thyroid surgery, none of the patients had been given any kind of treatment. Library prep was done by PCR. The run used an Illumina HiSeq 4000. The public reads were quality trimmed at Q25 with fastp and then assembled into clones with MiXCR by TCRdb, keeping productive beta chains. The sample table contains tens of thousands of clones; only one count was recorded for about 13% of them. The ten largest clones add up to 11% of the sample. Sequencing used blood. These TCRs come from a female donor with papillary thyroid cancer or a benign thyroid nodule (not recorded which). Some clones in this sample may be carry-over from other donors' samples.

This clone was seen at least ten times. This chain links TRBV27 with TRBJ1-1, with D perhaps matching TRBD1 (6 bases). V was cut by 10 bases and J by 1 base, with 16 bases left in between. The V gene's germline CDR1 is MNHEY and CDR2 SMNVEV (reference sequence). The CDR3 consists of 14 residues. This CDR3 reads CATPWTAQNTEAFF. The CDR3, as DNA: TGTGCCACCCCTTGGACAGCACAGAACACTGAAGCTTTCTTT.

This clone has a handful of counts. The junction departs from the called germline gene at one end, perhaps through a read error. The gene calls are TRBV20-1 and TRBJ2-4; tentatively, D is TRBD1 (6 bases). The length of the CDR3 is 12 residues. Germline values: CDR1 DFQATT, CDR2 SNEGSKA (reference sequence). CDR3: CSASTGTTPNQF. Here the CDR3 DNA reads TGCAGTGCTAGCACCGGGACAACGCCGAACCAATTC.

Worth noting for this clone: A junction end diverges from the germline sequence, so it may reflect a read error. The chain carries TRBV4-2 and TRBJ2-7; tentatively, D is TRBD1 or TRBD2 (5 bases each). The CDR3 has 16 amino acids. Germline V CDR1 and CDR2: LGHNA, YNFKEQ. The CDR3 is CASSQDMSGSSYEHYF. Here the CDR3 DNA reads TGTGCCAGCAGCCAAGATATGTCAGGGAGCTCCTACGAGCATTACTTC.

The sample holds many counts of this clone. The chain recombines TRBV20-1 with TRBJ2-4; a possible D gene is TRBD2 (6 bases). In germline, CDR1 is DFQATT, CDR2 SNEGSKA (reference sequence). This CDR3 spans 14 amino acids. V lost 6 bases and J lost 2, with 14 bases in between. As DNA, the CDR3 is TGCAGTGCCAAACCCGGGAGCACCAAAAACATTCAGTACTTC. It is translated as CSAKPGSTKNIQYF.

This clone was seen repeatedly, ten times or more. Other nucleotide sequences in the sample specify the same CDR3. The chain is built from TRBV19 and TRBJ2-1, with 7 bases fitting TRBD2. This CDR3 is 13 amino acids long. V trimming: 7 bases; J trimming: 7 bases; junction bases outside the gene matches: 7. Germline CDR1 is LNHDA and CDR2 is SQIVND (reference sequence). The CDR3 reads CASTPPAGNEQFF. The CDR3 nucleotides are TGTGCCAGTACCCCCCCAGCGGGGAATGAGCAGTTCTTC.

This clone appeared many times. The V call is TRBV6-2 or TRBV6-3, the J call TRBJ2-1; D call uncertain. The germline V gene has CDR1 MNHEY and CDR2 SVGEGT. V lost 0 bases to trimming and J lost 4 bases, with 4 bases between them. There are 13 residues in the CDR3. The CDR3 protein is CASSYSGYNEQFF. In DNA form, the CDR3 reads TGTGCCAGCAGTTACTCAGGGTACAATGAGCAGTTCTTC.

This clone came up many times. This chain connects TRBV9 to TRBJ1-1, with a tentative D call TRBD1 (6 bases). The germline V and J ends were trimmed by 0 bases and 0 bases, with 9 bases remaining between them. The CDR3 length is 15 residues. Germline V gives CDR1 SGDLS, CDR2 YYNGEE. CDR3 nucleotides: TGTGCCAGCAGCGTAGGGACAGCTATGAACACTGAAGCTTTCTTT. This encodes CASSVGTAMNTEAFF.

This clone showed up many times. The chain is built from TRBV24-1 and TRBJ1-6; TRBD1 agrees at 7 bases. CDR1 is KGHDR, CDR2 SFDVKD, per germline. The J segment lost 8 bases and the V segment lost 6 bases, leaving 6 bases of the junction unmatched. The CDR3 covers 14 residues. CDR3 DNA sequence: TGTGCCACCAGTCCTCACCAGGGGGATTCACCCCTCCACTTT. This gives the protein CATSPHQGDSPLHF.